One T cell receptor beta chain is described in this entry. Its antigen is undetermined. Germline trimming cut 7 bases from V and 15 bases from J; bases unmatched to any gene: 12. The CDR3 has 14 residues. Germline CDR1 MNHEY, CDR2 SVGAGI. This entry comes from a study of tissue T cells after allogeneic stem cell transplantation. Findings of the study overall: This small cohort was clinically heterogeneous, and sampling depth was a limitation. Within patients, tissue anatomy strongly shaped TCR repertoire composition.

Sequenced by immunoSEQ multiplex PCR; TCRdb stores in-frame clones only, minus some. The repertoire holds several thousand clones, 65% to 85% seen once, with roughly 15% in the top ten. The J gene is TRBJ2-1, the V gene TRBV6-5, with 13 bases identical to TRBD2. This sample comprised skin, obtained at autopsy. The origin of this receptor is a male patient at least 60 years old with steroid-refractory graft-versus-host disease after an allogeneic stem cell transplant. Some T cells may arise from the graft donor. The CDR3 spells CASIRLAGGPEGFF. The CDR3, as DNA: TGTGCCAGCATTCGACTAGCGGGGGGCCCAGAGGGGTTCTTC.